This T cell receptor beta chain originates from a study of T-cell reconstitution after alpha-beta-depleted transplantation in children. The table lists this clonotype with a few counts. CDR1 and CDR2 from the germline V gene are PRHDT and FYEKMQ (reference sequence). V lost 0 bases and J lost 2; bases outside the gene matches: 3. This CDR3 region has 15 residues. Preparation of the TCRbeta library used unique molecular identifiers. MiXCR, applied by TCRdb to the PCR reads, yields one record per CDR3 protein. This sample has fewer than 1 million distinct CDR3 sequences; 15% to 20% occur once, and the top ten carry around 5%.

The specimen comprised PBMCs, mostly from graft donor cells, sampled 360 days after TCRalphabeta/CD19-depleted stem cell transplant. This receptor was obtained from a male patient between 5 and 17 years old who had a stem cell transplant for acute lymphoblastic leukemia, so the T cells may come from the graft donor. This rearrangement joins TRBV13 to TRBJ2-7, with TRBD1 identical over 8 bases. The CDR3 DNA is TGTGCCAGCAGCTTAGGGACAGGGGTAACCTACGAGCAGTACTTC. As protein: CASSLGTGVTYEQYF.